This T cell receptor beta chain derives from a study of shared clonotypes between healthy human individuals. Overall study results and limits: Generation probabilities of non-shared clonotypes were lower (relative to those shared by all four donors). Among a handful of donors, about 5% of naive CD4 clonotypes were found in common.

As regards this clone: Antigen specificity is unknown.

The V gene's germline CDR1 is SGHVS and CDR2 FQNEAQ. The CDR3 consists of 12 residues. V lost 3 bases and J 8 bases, leaving 10 bases between the germline ends. Clones were read by immunoSEQ multiplex PCR, and TCRdb kept only the in-frame ones, dropping some. The sample has about 1.5 million clones; 95% to 99% are singletons. The donors, healthy adults who were HIV-negative, had experienced no recent acute infections or vaccinations. From CD4+ cells came CD45RA+ naive and CD45RA-negative memory subsets. The chain recombines TRBV7-8 with TRBJ1-1; D uncertain. Material for sequencing was naive CD4+ T cells sorted from blood. As to subset: CD45RA+ positively selected. This TCR came from a man aged 25 to 45 in good health. The DNA of the CDR3 is TGTGCCAGCAGCTTGGGTGGCGGAGAAGCTTTCTTT. Translation gives CASSLGGGEAFF.